Shown below are 20 T cell receptor beta chains from a single sample sequenced in a study of T cell responses to AZD1222 COVID-19 vaccine. Generated by immunoSEQ multiplex PCR, the TCRdb table keeps only in-frame clones and is missing some. The data contain about 110,000 clones, about 90% of them singletons. Source: peripheral blood, taken on day 0 of AZD1222 vaccination. The receptor set was obtained from an adult in good health.

The chain has TRBV19 and TRBJ2-7; TRBD2 is a possible D gene (6 bases). The length of the CDR3 is 14 residues. V was clipped by 4 bases and J by 2 bases, with 12 bases between them. The germline CDR1 and CDR2 sequences are LNHDA and SQIVND (reference sequence). In nucleotides, the CDR3 is TGTGCCAGTAGTAACCGGGGGAAGGCCTACGAGCAGTACTTC. Translated, it gives CASSNRGKAYEQYF.

This chain links TRBV30 with TRBJ1-6, with a possible D match to TRBD1 (6 bases). Germline CDR1 and CDR2: GTSNPN and SVGIG (reference sequence). Trimming took off 5 bases at V and 8 bases at J, with 13 bases between the two ends. The CDR3 contains 13 residues. DNA for the CDR3: TGTGCCTGGGGACCCAACAGGGATTCACCCCTCCACTTT. Protein: CAWGPNRDSPLHF.

The chain has TRBV2 and TRBJ2-1; D is uncertain. Trimming removed 1 base at V and 7 bases at J, with 8 bases between. CDR3 size: 13 residues. Germline V CDR1 and CDR2: SNHLY, FYNNEI. The chain's CDR3 is CASSEGERNEQFF. The CDR3 DNA follows: TGTGCCAGCAGTGAAGGGGAAAGGAATGAGCAGTTCTTC.

The rearrangement links TRBV3-1 (or the pseudogene TRBV3-2) to TRBJ2-7, with 12 positions matching TRBD2. The CDR3 totals 14 residues. V was clipped by 4 bases and J by 5 bases; unmatched bases: 3. Germline-derived CDR1 and CDR2 are LGHDT and YNNKEL (reference sequence). The CDR3 nucleotides are TGTGCCAGCAGCCTACTAGCGGGAGGTAACGAGCAGTACTTC. Its protein product is CASSLLAGGNEQYF.

The gene calls are TRBV7-9 and TRBJ1-2; no definite D call. Germline V gives CDR1 SEHNR, CDR2 FQNEAQ (reference sequence). This CDR3 comprises 15 residues. Deletions cut 1 base from V and 2 bases from J, with 11 bases between. The CDR3 DNA reads as TGTGCCAGCAGCTTAGTGGGAACAGTCAACTATGGCTACACCTTC. It translates to CASSLVGTVNYGYTF.

The chain employs TRBV6-2 or TRBV6-3 and TRBJ1-6, with unresolved D. This CDR3 comprises 15 residues. The germline V and J ends were trimmed by 6 bases and 7 bases, with 16 bases remaining between them. Germline V lookup: CDR1 MNHEY, CDR2 SVGEGT. CDR3 region: CASSSVGGRNSPLHF. DNA for the CDR3: TGTGCCAGCAGCTCGGTTGGCGGGCGGAATTCACCCCTCCACTTT.

J is TRBJ1-1 and V is TRBV7-9; D uncertain. The CDR3 covers 12 residues. CDR1 and CDR2 from the germline V gene are SEHNR and FQNEAQ (reference sequence). Trimming shortened V by 5 bases and J by 3 bases, and 7 bases separated the two germline ends. The CDR3 is CASSRGDTEAFF. Here the CDR3 DNA reads TGTGCCAGCAGCCGCGGGGACACTGAAGCTTTCTTT.

This clone was seen just once. This chain connects TRBV19 to TRBJ2-1; D remains ambiguous. V lost 4 bases and J 8 bases, leaving 12 bases between the germline ends. The germline V gene encodes CDR1 LNHDA and CDR2 SQIVND (reference sequence). The CDR3 runs 13 residues. The CDR3 sequence: CASSKGSGDEQFF. CDR3 DNA: TGTGCCAGTAGTAAAGGGTCTGGGGATGAGCAGTTCTTC.

The rearrangement links TRBV7-9 to TRBJ1-2, with D hard to call. CDR3 length equals 13 residues. The ends were cut back, 1 base at V and 4 bases at J, with 7 bases in the middle. The germline V gene encodes CDR1 SEHNR and CDR2 FQNEAQ (reference sequence). The CDR3 sequence: CASSLGLPYGYTF. DNA for the CDR3: TGTGCCAGCAGCTTAGGGCTTCCCTATGGCTACACCTTC.

This chain joins TRBV6-5 and TRBJ1-5, with D possibly being TRBD1 (5 bases). V was shortened by 0 bases and J by 1 base, with 10 bases between the two germline ends. This CDR3 spans 16 amino acids. The germline gives CDR1 MNHEY, CDR2 SVGAGI. CDR3 residues: CASSYSRPGSNQPQHF. In nucleotides, the CDR3 is TGTGCCAGCAGTTACTCGCGGCCAGGGAGCAATCAGCCCCAGCATTTT.

The J gene is TRBJ1-2, the V gene TRBV19; D is possibly TRBD1 (5 bases). CDR1 and CDR2 from the germline V gene are LNHDA and SQIVND (reference sequence). V lost 4 bases and J lost 2, with 17 bases in between. The CDR3 contains 16 residues. Here the CDR3 reads CASSTIGEQSNYGYTF. CDR3 DNA: TGTGCCAGTAGTACGATAGGGGAGCAATCGAACTATGGCTACACCTTC.

This clone was detected only once. This sequence joins TRBV6-5 and TRBJ1-2, with no clear D. V gave up 7 bases and J gave up 2 bases, with 11 bases separating them. This CDR3 region has 13 residues. In germline, CDR1 is MNHEY, CDR2 SVGAGI. DNA for the CDR3: TGTGCCAGCACCGCGGGGTCCAACTATGGCTACACCTTC. Translated, it gives CASTAGSNYGYTF.

The chain has TRBV25-1 and TRBJ2-7; the D gene is possibly TRBD1 (5 bases). V was trimmed by 9 bases and J by 0 bases, leaving 9 bases between them. This CDR3 is built from 12 residues. CDR1 and CDR2 from the germline V gene are MGHDK and SYGVNS. CDR3 coding DNA: TGTGCCAGTATAGGGGACTCCTACGAGCAGTACTTC. Protein: CASIGDSYEQYF.

This chain connects TRBV30 to TRBJ1-5; the D gene is possibly TRBD1 (6 bases). CDR1 is GTSNPN and CDR2 is SVGIG in the germline V gene (reference sequence). The CDR3 consists of 16 residues. V lost 2 bases, J lost 2 bases, and 16 bases lay in between. The CDR3 DNA reads TGTGCCTGGAGTCGGGGGGCAGGGATGGGCAATCAGCCCCAGCATTTT. Encoded protein: CAWSRGAGMGNQPQHF.

The sample holds a few counts of this clone. The chain employs TRBV2 and TRBJ2-5, with D possibly TRBD1 on 6 matching bases. With 4 bases removed from V and 5 bases from J, the gap between germline ends came to 17 bases. From germline, CDR1 is SNHLY and CDR2 FYNNEI. The CDR3 is 15 residues long. The chain's CDR3 is CASSVMGARGETQYF. CDR3 bases: TGTGCCAGCAGTGTTATGGGGGCCCGCGGTGAGACCCAGTACTTC.

V usage is TRBV19 and J usage is TRBJ1-1, with D uncertain. Trimming shortened V by 7 bases and J by 7 bases, and 10 bases separated the two germline ends. There are 11 residues in the CDR3. Germline-derived CDR1 and CDR2 are LNHDA and SQIVND (reference sequence). The CDR3 DNA is TGTGCCAGTAAGAATTTTTATGAAGCTTTCTTT. This gives the protein CASKNFYEAFF.

This clone appeared a few times. A junction end diverges from the germline sequence, so it may reflect a read error. V and J are TRBV2 and TRBJ2-1; D may be TRBD1 (6 bases). The V gene's germline CDR1 is SNHLY and CDR2 FYNNEI. The CDR3 extends over 12 amino acids. The CDR3 here is CASGSWDNEQFF. CDR3 nucleotides: TGTGCCAGCGGGAGTTGGGACAACGAGCAGTTCTTC. Using reference TRBV2 and TRBJ2-1 for the parts outside the CDR3, the full variable domain is EPEVTQTPSHQVTQMGQEVILRCVPISNHLYFYWYRQILGQKVEFLVSFYNNEISEKSEIFDDQFSVERPDGSNFTLKIRSTKLEDSAMYFCASGSWDNEQFFGPGTRLTVL.

This clone was counted a single time. This chain joins TRBV6-5 and TRBJ2-7; 10 bases agree with TRBD2. Germline CDR1 reads MNHEY; CDR2 reads SVGAGI. V trimming: 6 bases; J trimming: 6 bases; junction bases outside the gene matches: 8. This CDR3 comprises 14 residues. Written as DNA, the CDR3 is TGTGCCAGCAGACCGGGACTAGCGACGGGCGAGCAGTACTTC. Amino acids: CASRPGLATGEQYF.

This chain uses TRBV6-5 with TRBJ1-1; D may be TRBD1 (5 bases). The ends were cut back, 0 bases at V and 1 base at J, with 9 bases in the middle. The CDR3 runs to 15 residues. Germline values: CDR1 MNHEY, CDR2 SVGAGI. The CDR3 protein is CASSYSPGRNTEAFF. CDR3 nucleotides: TGTGCCAGCAGTTACTCGCCAGGGAGGAACACTGAAGCTTTCTTT.

V is TRBV3-1 (or the pseudogene TRBV3-2) and J is TRBJ1-1; D uncertain. Per germline, CDR1 LGHDT and CDR2 YNNKEL (reference sequence). V dropped 0 bases and J dropped 10 bases, with 9 bases sitting between them. The CDR3 has 12 amino acids. CDR3 DNA sequence: TGTGCCAGCAGCCAAGATCGGGCCGGAGCTTTCTTT. Protein: CASSQDRAGAFF.